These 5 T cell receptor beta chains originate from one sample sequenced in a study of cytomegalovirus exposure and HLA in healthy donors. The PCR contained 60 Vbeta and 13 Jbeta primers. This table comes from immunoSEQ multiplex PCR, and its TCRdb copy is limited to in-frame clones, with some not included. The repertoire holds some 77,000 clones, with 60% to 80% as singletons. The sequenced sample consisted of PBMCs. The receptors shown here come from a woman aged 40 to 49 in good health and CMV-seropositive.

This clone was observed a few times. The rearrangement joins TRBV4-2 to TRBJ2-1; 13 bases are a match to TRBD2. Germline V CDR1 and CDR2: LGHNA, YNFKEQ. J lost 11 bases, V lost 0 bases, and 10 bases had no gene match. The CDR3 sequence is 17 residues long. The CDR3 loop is CASSQEFSGLAGHQQFF. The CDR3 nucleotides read TGTGCCAGCAGCCAAGAATTTTCGGGACTAGCGGGGCATCAGCAGTTCTTC.

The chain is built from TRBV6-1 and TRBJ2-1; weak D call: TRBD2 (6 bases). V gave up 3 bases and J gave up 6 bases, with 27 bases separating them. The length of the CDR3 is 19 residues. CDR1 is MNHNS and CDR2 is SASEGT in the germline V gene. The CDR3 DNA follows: TGTGCCAGCAGTGATCGGCTTTGGATGAGGGCGGGGACCGGCAATGAGCAGTTCTTC. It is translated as CASSDRLWMRAGTGNEQFF.

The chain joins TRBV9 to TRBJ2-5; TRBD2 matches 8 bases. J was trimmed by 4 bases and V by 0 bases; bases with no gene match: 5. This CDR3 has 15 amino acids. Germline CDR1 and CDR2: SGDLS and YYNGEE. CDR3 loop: CASSVGPGGLETQYF. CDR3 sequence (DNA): TGTGCCAGCAGCGTAGGGCCGGGAGGGCTAGAGACCCAGTACTTC.

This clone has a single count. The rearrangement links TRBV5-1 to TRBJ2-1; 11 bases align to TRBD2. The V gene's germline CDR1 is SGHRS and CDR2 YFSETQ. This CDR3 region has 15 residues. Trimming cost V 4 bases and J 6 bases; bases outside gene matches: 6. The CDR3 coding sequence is TGCGCCAGCAGCGCCGGGACTAGCGGCAGCAATGAGCAGTTCTTC. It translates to CASSAGTSGSNEQFF.

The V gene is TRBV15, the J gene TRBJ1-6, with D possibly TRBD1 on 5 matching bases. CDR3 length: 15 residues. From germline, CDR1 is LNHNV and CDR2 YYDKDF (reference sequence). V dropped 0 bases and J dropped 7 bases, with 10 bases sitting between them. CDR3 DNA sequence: TGTGCCACCAGCAGAGATAGGGGCTCCAATTCACCCCTCCACTTT. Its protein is CATSRDRGSNSPLHF.